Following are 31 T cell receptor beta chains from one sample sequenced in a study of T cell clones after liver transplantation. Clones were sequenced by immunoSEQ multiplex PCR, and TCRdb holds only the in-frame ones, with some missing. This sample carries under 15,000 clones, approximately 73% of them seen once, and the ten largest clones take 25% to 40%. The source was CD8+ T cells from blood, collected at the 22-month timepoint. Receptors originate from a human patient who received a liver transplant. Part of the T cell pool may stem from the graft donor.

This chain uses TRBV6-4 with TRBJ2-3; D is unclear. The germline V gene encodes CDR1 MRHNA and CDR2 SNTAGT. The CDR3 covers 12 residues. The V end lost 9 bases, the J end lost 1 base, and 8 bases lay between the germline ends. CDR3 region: CARVWGTDTQYF. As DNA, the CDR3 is TGTGCCAGAGTGTGGGGCACAGATACGCAGTATTTT.

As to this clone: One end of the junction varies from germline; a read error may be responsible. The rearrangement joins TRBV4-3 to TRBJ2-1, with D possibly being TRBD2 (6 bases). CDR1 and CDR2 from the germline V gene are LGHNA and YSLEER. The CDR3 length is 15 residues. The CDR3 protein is CASSQSRDSHNEQFF. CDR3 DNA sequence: TGCGCCAGCAGCCAAAGCCGGGACTCCCACAATGAGCAGTTCTTC.

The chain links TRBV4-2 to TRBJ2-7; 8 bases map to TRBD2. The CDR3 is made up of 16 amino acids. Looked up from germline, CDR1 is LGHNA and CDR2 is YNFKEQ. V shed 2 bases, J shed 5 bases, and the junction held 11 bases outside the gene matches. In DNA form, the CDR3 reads TGTGCCAGCAGCCAATACACGGGGGGGCTTATACACGAGCAGTACTTC. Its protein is CASSQYTGGLIHEQYF.

The CDR3 protein is CASAPGEETQYF. The CDR3 DNA reads TGTGCCAGCGCCCCCGGGGAAGAGACCCAGTACTTC. The gene calls are TRBV7-6 and TRBJ2-5, with D possibly being TRBD2 (5 bases). Deletions cut 8 bases from V and 3 bases from J, with 10 bases between. The germline gives CDR1 SGHVS, CDR2 FNYEAQ. The CDR3 has 12 amino acids.

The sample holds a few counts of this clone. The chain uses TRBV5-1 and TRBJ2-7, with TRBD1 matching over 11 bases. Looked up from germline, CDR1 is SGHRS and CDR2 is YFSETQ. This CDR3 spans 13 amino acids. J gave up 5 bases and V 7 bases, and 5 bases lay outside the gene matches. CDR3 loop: CASQGQGAHEQYF. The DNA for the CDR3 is TGCGCCAGCCAAGGACAGGGGGCGCACGAGCAGTACTTC.

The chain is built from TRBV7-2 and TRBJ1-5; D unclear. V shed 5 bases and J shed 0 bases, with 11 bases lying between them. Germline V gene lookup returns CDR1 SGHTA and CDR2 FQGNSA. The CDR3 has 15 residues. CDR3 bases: TGTGCCAGCAGCCCCGGCCTACTTAGCAATCAGCCCCAGCATTTT. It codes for CASSPGLLSNQPQHF. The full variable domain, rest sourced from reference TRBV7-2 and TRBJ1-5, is GAGVSQSPSNKVTEKGKDVELRCDPISGHTALYWYRQSLGQGLEFLIYFQGNSAPDKSGLPSDRFSAERTGGSVSTLTIQRTQQEDSAVYLCASSPGLLSNQPQHFGDGTRLSIL.

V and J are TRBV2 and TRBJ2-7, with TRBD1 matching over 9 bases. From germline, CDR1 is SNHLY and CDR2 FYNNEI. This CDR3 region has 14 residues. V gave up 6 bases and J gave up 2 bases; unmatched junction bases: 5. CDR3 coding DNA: TGTGCCAGCAGGGGGGGACAGGGCACCTACGAGCAGTACTTC. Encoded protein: CASRGGQGTYEQYF.

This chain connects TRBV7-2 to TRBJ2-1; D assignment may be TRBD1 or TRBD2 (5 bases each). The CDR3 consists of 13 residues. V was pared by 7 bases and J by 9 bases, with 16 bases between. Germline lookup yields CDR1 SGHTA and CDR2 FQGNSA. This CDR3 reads CASIAGTQPEQFF. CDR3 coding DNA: TGTGCCAGCATCGCCGGGACGCAACCTGAGCAGTTCTTC.

In DNA form, the CDR3 reads TGTGCCAGCAGTTTAACTTTAGCGGGAGACCAATACACAGATACGCAGTATTTT. Amino acid sequence: CASSLTLAGDQYTDTQYF. The chain has TRBV28 and TRBJ2-3, with 9 bases fitting TRBD2. The CDR3 contains 18 residues. Germline loops: CDR1 MDHEN, CDR2 SYDVKM. The trim removed 2 bases at V and 2 bases at J, leaving 11 bases unmatched.

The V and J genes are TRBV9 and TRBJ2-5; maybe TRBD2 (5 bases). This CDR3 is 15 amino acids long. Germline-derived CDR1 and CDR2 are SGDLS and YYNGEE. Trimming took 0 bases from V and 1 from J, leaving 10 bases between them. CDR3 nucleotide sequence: TGTGCCAGCAGCGTAGGGAGCGGAGTCCAAGAGACCCAGTACTTC. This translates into CASSVGSGVQETQYF. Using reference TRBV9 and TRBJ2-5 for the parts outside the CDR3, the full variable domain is DSGVTQTPKHLITATGQRVTLRCSPRSGDLSVYWYQQSLDQGLQFLIQYYNGEERAKGNILERFSAQQFPDLHSELNLSSLELGDSALYFCASSVGSGVQETQYFGPGTRLLVL.

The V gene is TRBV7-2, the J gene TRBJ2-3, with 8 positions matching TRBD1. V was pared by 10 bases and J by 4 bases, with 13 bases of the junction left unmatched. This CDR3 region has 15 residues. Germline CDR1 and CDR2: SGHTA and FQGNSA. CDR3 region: CATELRAGGADTQYF. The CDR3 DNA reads TGTGCCACCGAGCTAAGGGCAGGGGGCGCAGATACGCAGTATTTT.

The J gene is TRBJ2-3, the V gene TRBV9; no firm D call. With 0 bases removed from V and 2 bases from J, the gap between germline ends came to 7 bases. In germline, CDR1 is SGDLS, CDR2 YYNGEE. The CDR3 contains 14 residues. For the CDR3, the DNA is TGTGCCAGCAGCGTAGGTGAATCCACAGATACGCAGTATTTT. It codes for CASSVGESTDTQYF.

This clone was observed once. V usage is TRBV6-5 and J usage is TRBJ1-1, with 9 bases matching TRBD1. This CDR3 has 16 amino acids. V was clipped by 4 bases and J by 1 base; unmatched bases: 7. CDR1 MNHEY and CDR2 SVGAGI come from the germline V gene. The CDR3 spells CASSWGQGVGNTEAFF. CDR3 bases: TGTGCCAGCAGTTGGGGACAGGGAGTAGGGAACACTGAAGCTTTCTTT.

The CDR3 here is CASSQDLTASSYNYGYTF. Written as DNA, the CDR3 is TGTGCCAGCAGCCAAGATCTAACGGCTAGTTCTTATAACTATGGCTACACCTTC. The chain recombines TRBV4-2 with TRBJ1-2; D gene unclear. Trimming removed 0 bases at V and 1 base at J, with 18 bases between. The CDR3 spans 18 residues. Germline V gene lookup returns CDR1 LGHNA and CDR2 YNFKEQ.

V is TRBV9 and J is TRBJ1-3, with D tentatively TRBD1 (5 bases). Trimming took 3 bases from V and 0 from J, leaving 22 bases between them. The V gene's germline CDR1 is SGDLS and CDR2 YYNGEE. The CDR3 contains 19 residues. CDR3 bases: TGTGCCAGCAGCGCCTCGGGTAGGGGCGGGAGAAGCTCTGGAAACACCATATATTTT. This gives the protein CASSASGRGGRSSGNTIYF.

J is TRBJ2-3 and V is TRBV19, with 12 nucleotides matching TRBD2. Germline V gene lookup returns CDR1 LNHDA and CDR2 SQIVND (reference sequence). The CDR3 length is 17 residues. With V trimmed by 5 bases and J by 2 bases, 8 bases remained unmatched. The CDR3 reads CASSRTSGGPITDTQYF. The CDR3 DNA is TGTGCCAGTAGTCGAACTAGCGGGGGGCCCATCACAGATACGCAGTATTTT.

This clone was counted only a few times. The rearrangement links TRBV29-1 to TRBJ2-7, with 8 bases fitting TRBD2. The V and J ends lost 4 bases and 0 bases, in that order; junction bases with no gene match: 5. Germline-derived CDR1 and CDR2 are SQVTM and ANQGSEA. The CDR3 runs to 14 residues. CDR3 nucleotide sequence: TGCAGCGTTGCCCCCAGCGGGGGCTCCTACGAGCAGTACTTC. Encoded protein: CSVAPSGGSYEQYF.

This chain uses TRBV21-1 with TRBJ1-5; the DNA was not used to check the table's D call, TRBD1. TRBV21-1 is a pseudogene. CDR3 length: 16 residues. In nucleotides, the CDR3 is TGTGCCAGCAGACAGGAACTACATTGGCATCATCAGCCCCAGCATTTT. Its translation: CASRQELHWHHQPQHF.

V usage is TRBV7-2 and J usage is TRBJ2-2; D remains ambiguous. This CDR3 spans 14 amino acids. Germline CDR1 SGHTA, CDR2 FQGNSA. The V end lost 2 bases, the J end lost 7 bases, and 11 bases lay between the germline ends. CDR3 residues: CASSLPFSGGELFF. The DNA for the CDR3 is TGTGCCAGCAGCTTACCATTTTCCGGCGGGGAGCTGTTTTTT. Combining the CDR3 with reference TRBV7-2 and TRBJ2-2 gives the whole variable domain GAGVSQSPSNKVTEKGKDVELRCDPISGHTALYWYRQSLGQGLEFLIYFQGNSAPDKSGLPSDRFSAERTGGSVSTLTIQRTQQEDSAVYLCASSLPFSGGELFFGEGSRLTVL.

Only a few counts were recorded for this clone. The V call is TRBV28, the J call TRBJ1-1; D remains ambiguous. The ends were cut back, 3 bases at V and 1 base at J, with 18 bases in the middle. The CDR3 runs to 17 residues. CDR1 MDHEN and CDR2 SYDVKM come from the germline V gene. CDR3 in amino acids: CASSFGVMGGWNTEAFF. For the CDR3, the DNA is TGTGCCAGCAGTTTCGGTGTCATGGGAGGGTGGAACACTGAAGCTTTCTTT. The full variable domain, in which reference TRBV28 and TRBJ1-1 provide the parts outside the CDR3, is DVKVTQSSRYLVKRTGEKVFLECVQDMDHENMFWYRQDPGLGLRLIYFSYDVKMKEKGDIPEGYSVSREKKERFSLILESASTNQTSMYLCASSFGVMGGWNTEAFFGQGTRLTVV.

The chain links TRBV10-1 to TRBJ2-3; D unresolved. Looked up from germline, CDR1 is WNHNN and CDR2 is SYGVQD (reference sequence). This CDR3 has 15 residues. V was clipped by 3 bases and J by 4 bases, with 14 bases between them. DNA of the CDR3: TGCGCCAGCAGTGAATTAGGGCAGTTCCCAGATACGCAGTATTTT. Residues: CASSELGQFPDTQYF.

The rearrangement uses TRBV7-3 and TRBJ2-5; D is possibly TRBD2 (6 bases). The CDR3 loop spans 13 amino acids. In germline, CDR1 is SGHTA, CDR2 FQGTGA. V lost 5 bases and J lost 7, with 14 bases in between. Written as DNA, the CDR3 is TGTGCCAGCAGCACAACCCTGGGGGGGACCCAGTACTTC. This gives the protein CASSTTLGGTQYF.

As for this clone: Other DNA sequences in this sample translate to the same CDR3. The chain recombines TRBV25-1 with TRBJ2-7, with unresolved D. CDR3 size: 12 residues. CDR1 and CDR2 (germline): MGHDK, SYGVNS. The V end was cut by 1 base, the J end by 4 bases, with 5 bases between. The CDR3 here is CASSELGYEQYF. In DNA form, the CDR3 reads TGTGCCAGCAGTGAATTAGGTTACGAGCAGTACTTC.

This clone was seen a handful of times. DNA of the CDR3: TGCGCCAGCAGCCCGGAGGGGGGAGGGCAAGAGACCCAGTACTTC. This gives the protein CASSPEGGGQETQYF. The rearrangement uses TRBV5-1 and TRBJ2-5, with D perhaps TRBD2 (7 bases). Germline CDR1 reads SGHRS; CDR2 reads YFSETQ. V was shortened by 4 bases and J by 2 bases, with 15 bases between the two germline ends. The CDR3 consists of 15 residues.

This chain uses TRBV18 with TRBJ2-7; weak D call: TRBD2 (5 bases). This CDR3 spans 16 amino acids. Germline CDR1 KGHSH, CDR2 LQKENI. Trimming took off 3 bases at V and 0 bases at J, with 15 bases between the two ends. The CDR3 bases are TGTGCCAGCTCACCCCCTCCCAGCGGTTTCTCCTACGAGCAGTACTTC. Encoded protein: CASSPPPSGFSYEQYF. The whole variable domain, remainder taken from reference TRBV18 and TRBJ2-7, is NAGVMQNPRHLVRRRGQEARLRCSPMKGHSHVYWYRQLPEEGLKFMVYLQKENIIDESGMPKERFSAEFPKEGPSILRIQQVVRGDSAAYFCASSPPPSGFSYEQYFGPGTRLTVT.

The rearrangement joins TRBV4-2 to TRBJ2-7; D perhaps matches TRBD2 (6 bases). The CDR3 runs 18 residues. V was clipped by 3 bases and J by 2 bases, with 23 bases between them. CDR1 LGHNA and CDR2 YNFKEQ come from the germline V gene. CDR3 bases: TGTGCCAGCAGCCAGAGCCAGTATGGTAGCGGAGCGCCCTACGAGCAGTACTTC. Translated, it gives CASSQSQYGSGAPYEQYF.

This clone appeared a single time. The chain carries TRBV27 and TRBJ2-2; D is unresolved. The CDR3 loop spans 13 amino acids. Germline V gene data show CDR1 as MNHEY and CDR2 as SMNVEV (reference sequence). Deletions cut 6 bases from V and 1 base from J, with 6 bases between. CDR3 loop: CASSGGNTGELFF. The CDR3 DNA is TGTGCCAGCAGCGGCGGGAACACCGGGGAGCTGTTTTTT.

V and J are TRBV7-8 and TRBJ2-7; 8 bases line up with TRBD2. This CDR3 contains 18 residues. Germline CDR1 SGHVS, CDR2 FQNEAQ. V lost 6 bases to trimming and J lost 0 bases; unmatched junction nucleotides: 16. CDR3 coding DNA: TGTGCCAGCAGGGACAGAGCGGGAGCAGACTCTATCTCCTACGAGCAGTACTTC. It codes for CASRDRAGADSISYEQYF.

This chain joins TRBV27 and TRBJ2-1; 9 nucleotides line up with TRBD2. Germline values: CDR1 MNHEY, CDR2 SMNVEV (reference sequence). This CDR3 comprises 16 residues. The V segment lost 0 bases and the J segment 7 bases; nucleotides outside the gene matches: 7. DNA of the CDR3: TGTGCCAGCAGTTTATCGATGACGCGGGGGGGTAATGAGCAGTTCTTC. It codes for CASSLSMTRGGNEQFF.

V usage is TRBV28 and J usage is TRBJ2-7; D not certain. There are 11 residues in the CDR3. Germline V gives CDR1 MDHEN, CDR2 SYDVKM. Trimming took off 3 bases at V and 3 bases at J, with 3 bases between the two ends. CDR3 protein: CASSFFYEQYF. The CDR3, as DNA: TGTGCCAGCAGTTTTTTCTACGAGCAGTACTTC.

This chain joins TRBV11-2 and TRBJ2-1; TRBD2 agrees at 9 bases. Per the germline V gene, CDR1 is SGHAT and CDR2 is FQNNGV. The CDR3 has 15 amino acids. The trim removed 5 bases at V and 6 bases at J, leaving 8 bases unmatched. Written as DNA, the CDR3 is TGTGCCAGCAGCGGGCGACTAGCGGAGATCAATGAGCAGTTCTTC. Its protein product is CASSGRLAEINEQFF. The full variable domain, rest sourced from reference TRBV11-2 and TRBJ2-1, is EAGVAQSPRYKIIEKRQSVAFWCNPISGHATLYWYQQILGQGPKLLIQFQNNGVVDDSQLPKDRFSAERLKGVDSTLKIQPAKLEDSAVYLCASSGRLAEINEQFFGPGTRLTVL.